This T cell receptor (beta chain) was identified during a study of cytomegalovirus exposure and HLA in healthy donors. The PCR was carried out with 60 Vbeta primers and 13 Jbeta primers. The authors' processing: It was a later analysis that counted about 80 million unique TCR beta chains, of which roughly 11 million were shared. Profiling relied on immunoSEQ multiplex PCR, and the TCRdb table lists in-frame clones only, not all of them. That table furnishes V, J and clone size, whereas the DNA furnished D and trimming. The data show about 93,000 clones, with roughly 78% seen just once and 7.3% held by the top ten. Looked up from germline, CDR1 is SGHRS and CDR2 is YFSETQ. The CDR3 spans 15 residues. V was clipped by 4 bases and J by 0 bases; unmatched bases: 5.

The receptor comes from a young man in good health and CMV-seronegative. The material sequenced was PBMCs. The genes are TRBV5-1 and TRBJ1-1, with 8 bases matching TRBD1. CDR3 amino acids: CASSPTGAMNTEAFF. The CDR3 bases are TGCGCCAGCAGCCCGACAGGGGCTATGAACACTGAAGCTTTCTTT.